The entry below describes one T cell receptor beta chain. Methods used by the authors: Amplification with reference gene primers provided the estimates of nucleated cell counts. TCRdb keeps only in-frame clones here, not all; method: immunoSEQ multiplex PCR. The V and J calls and clone size come from that table; D and trimming were worked out from the DNA. The sample includes about 220,000 clones, around 80% of them seen just once. The entry originates in a study of blood T cell repertoires in COVID-19. Study as a whole: Material from acute and convalescent COVID-19 was sourced from the United States, Italy and Spain. Sources were T cells, B-cell-depleted T cells, or PBMCs; the material itself was cDNA or gDNA.

The CDR3 covers 15 residues. CDR1 is SGHRS, CDR2 YFSETQ, per germline. After removal of 1 base from V and 2 bases from J, the junction contained 5 bases not matched to a gene. The origin of this receptor is a man aged 50-59 years with active or convalescent COVID-19. Material: peripheral blood. This chain uses TRBV5-1 with TRBJ2-7; 8 nucleotides align to TRBD1. CDR3 DNA: TGCGCCAGCAGCTTGAGACAGGGGACCCCCTACGAGCAGTACTTC. It encodes CASSLRQGTPYEQYF.